Sequencing of this T cell receptor beta chain was carried out in a study of cytomegalovirus exposure and HLA in healthy donors. With respect to this clone: The target antigen is unknown.

A multiplex PCR was run with 60 Vbeta primers and 13 Jbeta primers. Some clones are missing from TCRdb's copy, which holds only in-frame ones; the method was immunoSEQ multiplex PCR. The table records roughly 200,000 clones, around 80% of them present only once. Regarding the study as a whole: Further analysis, carried out later, found HLA-associated TCR beta chains more clonally expanded than equally common other chains. Presence/absence analyses treated sequencing depth as roughly uniform across donors. A link between a missense DCLRE1C variant and TCR beta V- and J-gene trimming emerged from a later analysis. Data from an earlier analysis indicated that most TCR beta V segments were productive either about 87% or about 30% of the time.

This sequence originates from a woman younger than 30 in good health and CMV-seronegative. The specimen sequenced was PBMCs.

The CDR3 spells CASSTGPNLDTQYF. CDR3 nucleotides: TGTGCCAGTAGTACTGGCCCCAATTTGGATACGCAGTATTTT. The genes are TRBV19 and TRBJ2-3; D unresolved. CDR3 size: 14 residues. CDR1 LNHDA and CDR2 SQIVND come from the germline V gene (reference sequence). The V end was cut by 4 bases, the J end by 6 bases, with 14 bases between.